Listed below are T cell receptor beta chains from one sample, sequenced in a study of T cell responses to AZD1222 COVID-19 vaccine. Only in-frame clones appear in the TCRdb table, and some are missing; sequencing was by immunoSEQ multiplex PCR. The repertoire holds 53,000 or so clones, with approximately 84% as singletons. This material consisted of peripheral blood, taken on day 0 of AZD1222 vaccination. These TCRs come from an adult in good health. The CDR3 runs from the conserved cysteine through the conserved F or W. D genes are given only for firm matches. Size is omitted from some rows. Given values are once, few, many or a class for expanded clones.

d_call,clone_size,j_call,cdr3_length,v_call,cdr3_aa,cdr3_nt
TRBD1,.,TRBJ2-7,14,TRBV5-4,CASSQDRVSYEQYF,TGTGCCAGCAGCCAGGACAGGGTATCCTACGAGCAGTACTTC
.,many,TRBJ2-7,15,TRBV5-4,CASSPGTLGSIEQYF,TGTGCCAGCAGCCCCGGGACCCTAGGGTCTATAGAGCAGTACTTC
.,few,TRBJ1-1,13,TRBV19,CASSTSQNTEAFF,TGTGCCAGTAGTACCTCTCAGAACACTGAAGCTTTCTTT
.,.,TRBJ1-4,12,TRBV28,CASSLLDEKLFF,TGTGCCAGCAGTTTATTGGACGAAAAACTGTTTTTT
.,.,TRBJ2-1,14,TRBV29-1,CSVVWDLAYNEQFF,TGCAGCGTTGTTTGGGACTTAGCCTACAATGAGCAGTTCTTC
.,.,TRBJ2-7,11,TRBV6-2/TRBV6-3,CASSLGGEQYF,TGTGCCAGCAGTTTAGGAGGCGAGCAGTACTTC
.,.,TRBJ1-1,15,TRBV19,CASSSFVLGGAEAFF,TGTGCCAGTAGTTCCTTCGTCCTCGGGGGGGCTGAAGCTTTCTTT
.,.,TRBJ1-2,15,TRBV4-1,CASSQPDTASYGYTF,TGCGCCAGCAGCCAACCCGACACGGCCTCCTATGGCTACACCTTC
TRBD2,few,TRBJ2-1,15,TRBV9,CASSVGLAGEGEQFF,TGTGCCAGCAGCGTAGGGCTAGCGGGAGAAGGTGAGCAGTTCTTC
.,.,TRBJ1-1,13,TRBV28,CATFRWENTEAFF,TGTGCCACCTTTAGGTGGGAGAACACTGAAGCTTTCTTT
.,.,TRBJ2-5,15,TRBV7-7,CASSPRRRDTETQYF,TGTGCCAGCAGCCCCCGGCGGAGGGATACAGAGACCCAGTACTTC
TRBD2,.,TRBJ2-3,15,TRBV11-2,CASGLAGGGTDTQYF,TGTGCCAGCGGACTAGCGGGAGGAGGCACAGATACGCAGTATTTT
TRBD2,.,TRBJ2-7,14,TRBV11-2,CASSSRTSEYEQYF,TGTGCCAGCAGCTCTCGGACTAGCGAATACGAGCAGTACTTC
TRBD1,.,TRBJ1-1,13,TRBV19,CAISDRLNTEAFF,TGTGCCATCTCGGACAGGTTGAACACTGAAGCTTTCTTT
.,few,TRBJ2-2,15,TRBV30,CAWSVSAGGTGELFF,TGTGCCTGGAGTGTGTCGGCAGGCGGAACCGGGGAGCTGTTTTTT
.,.,TRBJ1-2,13,TRBV30,CAWSVQQSYGYTF,TGTGCCTGGAGTGTACAACAGAGCTATGGCTACACCTTC
TRBD2,.,TRBJ2-1,13,TRBV6-5,CASSYSQAGGKFF,TGTGCCAGCAGTTACTCCCAAGCGGGAGGAAAGTTCTTC
.,.,TRBJ1-4,14,TRBV15,CATSRQSFGEKLFF,TGTGCCACCAGCCGCCAGAGTTTCGGTGAAAAACTGTTTTTT
.,.,TRBJ2-1,12,TRBV12-3/TRBV12-4,CASRHLVPLQFF,TGTGCCAGCAGACACCTTGTACCTCTGCAGTTCTTC
TRBD2,.,TRBJ2-1,15,TRBV7-2,CASSFQQREGSEQFF,TGTGCCAGCAGCTTTCAGCAGCGGGAGGGGAGTGAGCAGTTCTTC
.,.,TRBJ2-2,15,TRBV7-2,CASSPVAGRTGELFF,TGTGCCAGCAGCCCTGTGGCGGGCCGGACCGGGGAGCTGTTTTTT
.,.,TRBJ2-5,12,TRBV28,CASSLPPETQYF,TGTGCCAGCAGTTTACCCCCTGAGACCCAGTACTTC
TRBD2,.,TRBJ2-7,14,TRBV5-4,CASSLGLGPYEQYF,TGTGCCAGCAGCCTGGGACTAGGACCATACGAGCAGTACTTC